This T cell receptor beta chain emerged from a study of blood T cell repertoires in COVID-19. Study context: Spain, Italy and the United States supplied samples that represented acute and convalescent COVID-19.

Germline V CDR1 and CDR2: SNHLY, FYNNEI. The CDR3 is 16 residues long. Trimming took 4 bases from V and 1 from J, leaving 13 bases between them. Clones were read by immunoSEQ multiplex PCR, and TCRdb kept only the in-frame ones, dropping some. The sample carries roughly 150,000 clones, more than 70% recorded once. The genes are TRBV2 and TRBJ2-2; D is possibly TRBD2 (5 bases). This receptor was identified in a man aged 55 to 69 with acute or convalescent COVID-19. Sequencing used peripheral blood. The CDR3 DNA reads as TGTGCCAGCAGTGGAGGTAGCGCGATGAACACCGGGGAGCTGTTTTTT. Translation gives CASSGGSAMNTGELFF.